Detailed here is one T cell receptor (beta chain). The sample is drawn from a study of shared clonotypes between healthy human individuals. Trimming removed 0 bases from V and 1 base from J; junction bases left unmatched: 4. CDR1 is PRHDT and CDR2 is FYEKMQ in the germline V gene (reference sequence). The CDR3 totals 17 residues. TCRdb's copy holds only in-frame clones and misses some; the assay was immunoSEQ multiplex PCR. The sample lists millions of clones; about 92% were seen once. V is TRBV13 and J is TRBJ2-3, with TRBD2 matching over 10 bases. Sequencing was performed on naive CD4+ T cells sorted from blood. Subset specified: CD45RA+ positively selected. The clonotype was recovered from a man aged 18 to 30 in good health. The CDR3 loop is CASSLGRLAGGTDTQYF. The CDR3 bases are TGTGCCAGCAGCTTAGGCAGGCTAGCGGGAGGCACAGATACGCAGTATTTT.